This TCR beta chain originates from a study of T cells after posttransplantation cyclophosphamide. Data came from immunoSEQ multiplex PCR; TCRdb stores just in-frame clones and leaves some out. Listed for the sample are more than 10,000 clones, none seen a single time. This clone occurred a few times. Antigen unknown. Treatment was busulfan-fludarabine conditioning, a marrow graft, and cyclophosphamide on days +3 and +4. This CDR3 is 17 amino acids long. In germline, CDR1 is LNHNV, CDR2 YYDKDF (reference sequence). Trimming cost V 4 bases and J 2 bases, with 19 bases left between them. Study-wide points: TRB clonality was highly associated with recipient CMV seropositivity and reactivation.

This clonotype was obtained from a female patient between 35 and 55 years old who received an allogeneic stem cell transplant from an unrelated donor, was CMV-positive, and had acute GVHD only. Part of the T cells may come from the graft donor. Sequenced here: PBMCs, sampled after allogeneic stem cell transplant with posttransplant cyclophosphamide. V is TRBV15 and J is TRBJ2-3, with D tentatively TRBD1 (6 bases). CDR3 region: CATSTSGTRRLTDTQYF. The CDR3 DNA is TGTGCCACCAGCACCTCCGGGACACGGAGACTCACAGATACGCAGTATTTT.